This TCR beta chain was profiled in a study of technical replicates of blood from a few donors. The length of the CDR3 is 18 residues. Germline CDR1 and CDR2: LNHNV and YYDKDF (reference sequence). Trimming cost V 1 base and J 0 bases; bases outside gene matches: 7. TCRdb keeps only in-frame clones here, not all; method: immunoSEQ multiplex PCR. The table includes about 83,000 clones, roughly nine tenths detected once. The source material was T cells isolated from PBMCs. This clonotype originated in a human donor in good health. The chain links TRBV15 to TRBJ2-2; 8 positions agree with TRBD1. The CDR3 reads CATSRVSTGDANTGELFF. The CDR3 DNA sequence: TGTGCCACCAGCAGAGTTTCGACAGGGGACGCGAACACCGGGGAGCTGTTTTTT.